This T cell receptor (beta chain) was captured in a study of T-cell memory formation after mild COVID-19. Study summary: The study found TCR clusters largely donor specific. Broader study findings: Clones from the second wave (peaking day 37) had unconfirmed SARS-CoV-2 specificity. Mainly in CM and EM were contracting CD4+ clones; CD8+ were in EMRA.

TCRdb reanalysed the 5' RACE reads using MiXCR and keeps one entry per CDR3 protein. The sample holds roughly 190,000 distinct CDR3 sequences, about 10% seen once. CDR1 SGHRS and CDR2 YFSETQ come from the germline V gene. J was trimmed by 0 bases and V by 3 bases; bases with no gene match: 7. This CDR3 region has 16 residues. Details on this clonotype: Its antigen is not known.

Sequencing input: PBMCs or a T cell subset sorted from them (not recorded which). The TCR comes from a man between 18 and 35 years old who had mild COVID-19 (a few samples of this study predate the infection). Cell type and time point are not known. The chain recombines TRBV5-1 with TRBJ2-3; TRBD2 matches 7 bases. The CDR3 nucleotides are TGCGCCAGCAGCTCTCAAGCGGGGTTGAGCACAGATACGCAGTATTTT. Translated, it gives CASSSQAGLSTDTQYF. Complete variable domain (other parts from reference TRBV5-1 and TRBJ2-3): KAGVTQTPRYLIKTRGQQVTLSCSPISGHRSVSWYQQTPGQGLQFLFEYFSETQRNKGNFPGRFSGRQFSNSRSEMNVSTLELGDSALYLCASSSQAGLSTDTQYFGPGTRLTVL.